This T cell receptor beta chain appears in the sequencing data of a study of CD8+CD57+ T cells in acquired aplastic anemia. As for the study in general: Sorted cells (CD4+ and CD8+) yielded DNA amounts that averaged about 3.1 ug.

Genomic DNA constituted the template upon which TCR beta VDJ and CDR3 profiling was performed. TCRdb redid the calling of the reads with MiXCR, one entry per CDR3 protein. Of under 350,000 distinct CDR3 sequences detected, approximately 57% appear once; the ten largest clones hold 1.3%. CDR1 and CDR2 (germline): MGHDK, SYGVNS. The CDR3 spans 16 residues. The V and J ends lost 1 base and 1 base, in that order; junction bases with no gene match: 7. Study-level findings and limits: Found in both controls and patients were around 30 CD8+ CDR3 sequences.

Whoever was chosen for sequencing had shown CD8+CD57+ cell expansion by flow cytometry. Each patient had severe acquired aplastic anemia. No therapy had been given to the patients at the time of blood sampling. This clonotype has ten or more counts. Its antigen is unknown. The chain uses TRBV25-1 and TRBJ2-7; 7 nucleotides match TRBD1. Input material: sorted CD4+, CD8+, or CD8+CD57+ T cells (not recorded which) from PBMCs. The receptor's source is a human donor with aplastic anemia. The CDR3 spells CASSEFGQARSYEQYF. The CDR3 DNA is TGTGCCAGCAGTGAATTTGGACAGGCCAGGTCCTACGAGCAGTACTTC.